This TCR beta chain is from a study of control samples from healthy donors and cancer patients. In this sample, this clone turned up once. Other DNA sequences from this sample encode an identical CDR3 as well. Profiling relied on immunoSEQ multiplex PCR, and the TCRdb table lists in-frame clones only, not all of them. Of some 97,000 clones in the sample, over 75% were seen once. This CDR3 has 15 amino acids. Germline V gene sequence: CDR1 DFQATT, CDR2 SNEGSKA (reference sequence). J was trimmed by 7 bases and V by 3 bases; bases with no gene match: 7. The TCR was taken from a woman between 45 and 65 years old in good health. J is TRBJ2-1 and V is TRBV20-1; 12 bases fit TRBD2. Input material: blood. The DNA of the CDR3 is TGCAGTGCTAGTGGCGGACTAGCGGGACTTAATGAGCAGTTCTTC. This codes for CSASGGLAGLNEQFF.